This entry features one T cell receptor beta chain sequence. The sample is drawn from a study of T cell responses to AZD1222 COVID-19 vaccine. Looked up from germline, CDR1 is MNHEY and CDR2 is SVGAGI. This CDR3 is built from 15 residues. Trimming took off 5 bases at V and 0 bases at J, with 11 bases between the two ends. Libraries were prepared by immunoSEQ multiplex PCR; TCRdb keeps only in-frame clonotypes and omits some of them. The repertoire consists of some 130,000 clones, with 70% to 90% occurring once and the leading ten covering 1.9%. The input for sequencing was peripheral blood, taken on day 0 of AZD1222 vaccination. The chain links TRBV6-5 to TRBJ1-3; maybe TRBD1 (5 bases). The clonotype was recovered from an adult in good health. This chain's CDR3 is CASSTGTDSGNTIYF. CDR3 DNA: TGTGCCAGCAGTACCGGGACCGACTCTGGAAACACCATATATTTT.